These 14 T cell receptor beta chains originate from one sample sequenced in a study of early T cells in non-severe SARS-CoV-2 infection. Via MiXCR, TCRdb re-called the 5' RACE reads, giving one row per CDR3 protein. The repertoire holds 100,000 to 150,000 distinct CDR3 sequences, with more than 12% as singletons. Sequenced: whole blood. The source of these receptors is an adult who was a healthcare worker with PCR-confirmed SARS-CoV-2 infection or an uninfected control (not recorded which).

The rearrangement links TRBV6-1 to TRBJ2-7; possibly TRBD1 for D (6 bases). Germline values: CDR1 MNHNS, CDR2 SASEGT. V lost 2 bases, J lost 4 bases, and 12 bases lay in between. The CDR3 runs 14 residues. The CDR3 loop is CASSEHRAAYEQYF. DNA of the CDR3: TGTGCCAGCAGTGAACACAGGGCGGCATACGAGCAGTACTTC.

The sample holds a few counts of this clonotype. CDR3 nucleotides: TGTGCCAGCAGCCAAGGACCCAGCGGGGGGCGTGAGCAGTACTTC. It yields the protein CASSQGPSGGREQYF. The chain uses TRBV3-1 and TRBJ2-7, with 9 nucleotides matching TRBD2. J was trimmed by 7 bases and V by 1 base; bases with no gene match: 8. The CDR3 has 15 residues. The germline CDR1 and CDR2 sequences are LGHDT and YNNKEL (reference sequence).

The rearrangement joins TRBV6-6 to TRBJ1-3, with D possibly being TRBD1 (5 bases). Germline V lookup: CDR1 MNHNY, CDR2 SVGAGI (reference sequence). CDR3 length: 15 residues. Trimming cost V 5 bases and J 0 bases, with 11 bases left between them. This chain's CDR3 is CASSTTADSGNTIYF. As DNA, the CDR3 is TGTGCCAGCAGTACGACAGCGGACTCTGGAAACACCATATATTTT.

The chain couples TRBV6-6 to TRBJ1-4; perhaps TRBD1 as D (5 bases). Germline lookup yields CDR1 MNHNY and CDR2 SVGAGI (reference sequence). CDR3 size: 14 residues. The V and J ends lost 0 bases and 7 bases respectively, with 9 bases between them. The CDR3 sequence is CASSYSGRAEKLFF. The CDR3, as DNA: TGTGCCAGCAGTTACTCCGGCAGGGCTGAAAAACTGTTTTTT.

The chain is built from TRBV12-3 or TRBV12-4 and TRBJ2-7; TRBD2 aligns across 11 bases. This CDR3 is built from 14 residues. Unmatched junction bases numbered 3, after V lost 5 bases and J lost 3 bases. In DNA, the CDR3 is TGTGCCAGCAGTCCGCTAGCGGGGGGCTACGAGCAGTACTTC. It codes for CASSPLAGGYEQYF.

The rearrangement links TRBV27 to TRBJ2-1; 10 nucleotides agree with TRBD2. With V trimmed by 2 bases and J by 4 bases, 8 bases remained unmatched. Germline V lookup: CDR1 MNHEY, CDR2 SMNVEV (reference sequence). The CDR3 loop spans 17 amino acids. As DNA, the CDR3 is TGTGCCAGCAGTTTACCTAGCGGGGGCAACCCATACAATGAGCAGTTCTTC. It codes for CASSLPSGGNPYNEQFF.

This clonotype has only a few counts. The chain couples TRBV2 to TRBJ1-2; 8 nucleotides match TRBD1. CDR3 length equals 13 residues. CDR1 is SNHLY and CDR2 is FYNNEI in the germline V gene. Losses at the gene ends were 5 bases for V and 6 bases for J; bases not matched to a gene: 5. In DNA form, the CDR3 reads TGTGCCAGCAGTTCAGGGGGCGCAAATGGCTACACCTTC. It is translated as CASSSGGANGYTF.

This clonotype was recorded at least ten times. The chain is built from TRBV2 and TRBJ1-2, with 8 bases fitting TRBD1. The CDR3 sequence is 18 residues long. Germline trimming cut 3 bases from V and 5 bases from J; bases unmatched to any gene: 17. CDR1 is SNHLY, CDR2 FYNNEI, per germline. The CDR3 bases are TGTGCCAGCAGTGAGTCCCGGGACAGGAACCTACCGCATTATGGCTACACCTTC. This translates into CASSESRDRNLPHYGYTF. The variable domain in full, completed from reference TRBV2 and TRBJ1-2, reads EPEVTQTPSHQVTQMGQEVILRCVPISNHLYFYWYRQILGQKVEFLVSFYNNEISEKSEIFDDQFSVERPDGSNFTLKIRSTKLEDSAMYFCASSESRDRNLPHYGYTFGSGTRLTVV.

Only a few counts were recorded for this clonotype. The gene calls are TRBV7-3 and TRBJ1-4; possibly TRBD1 for D (5 bases). Trimming removed 1 base at V and 8 bases at J, with 8 bases between. The CDR3 spans 13 residues. Germline V gene lookup returns CDR1 SGHTA and CDR2 FQGTGA. DNA for the CDR3: TGTGCCAGCAGCTTAAGGCAGGGAGAAAAACTGTTTTTT. It translates to CASSLRQGEKLFF.

The J gene is TRBJ1-3, the V gene TRBV12-3 or TRBV12-4, with a tentative D call TRBD1 (5 bases). V was trimmed by 7 bases and J by 3 bases, leaving 13 bases between them. The CDR3 has 14 amino acids. The chain's CDR3 is CASTRRGDGNTIYF. CDR3 DNA: TGTGCCAGCACCAGGAGAGGGGATGGAAACACCATATATTTT.

The chain is built from TRBV6-5 and TRBJ1-2, with TRBD1 identical over 11 bases. Germline CDR1 and CDR2: MNHEY and SVGAGI. CDR3 length: 14 residues. With V trimmed by 4 bases and J by 3 bases, 1 base remained unmatched. DNA of the CDR3: TGTGCCAGCAGTTGGACAGGGGGCGACTATGGCTACACCTTC. Translated: CASSWTGGDYGYTF.

The chain uses TRBV29-1 and TRBJ1-2; 10 nucleotides align to TRBD1. The V segment lost 6 bases and the J segment 2 bases; nucleotides outside the gene matches: 6. The germline V gene has CDR1 SQVTM and CDR2 ANQGSEA. The CDR3 runs to 14 residues. This CDR3 reads CSVQRTGGNYGYTF. Written as DNA, the CDR3 is TGCAGCGTCCAACGGACAGGGGGAAACTATGGCTACACCTTC.

This clonotype showed up just a few times. V and J are TRBV9 and TRBJ1-4; D is unresolved. The V gene lost 4 bases and the J gene lost 3 bases, with 10 bases spanning the gap. This CDR3 is built from 14 residues. Germline lookup yields CDR1 SGDLS and CDR2 YYNGEE. The CDR3 coding sequence is TGTGCCAGCAGCCGAGACTCCTCTAATGAAAAACTGTTTTTT. This sequence encodes CASSRDSSNEKLFF.

V is TRBV12-3 or TRBV12-4 and J is TRBJ1-5; D gene ambiguous. The CDR3 is made up of 12 amino acids. V lost 6 bases and J 9 bases, leaving 12 bases between the germline ends. CDR3 protein: CASSLLNMPQHF. The CDR3 DNA sequence: TGTGCCAGCAGCCTCTTGAATATGCCCCAGCATTTT.